This TCR beta chain was observed in a study of blood T cells in healthy people across ages. Study-level findings and limits: Versus aged donors, long-lived donors had higher diversity and more naive CD4+ cells.

Extraction yielded at least 6 micrograms of total RNA per sample. In germline, CDR1 is KGHSH, CDR2 LQKENI. This CDR3 region has 12 residues. The V and J ends lost 8 bases and 6 bases respectively, with 12 bases between them. On this clonotype itself: Its target is not known.

The use of a sample-barcoded 5' primer and a J-beta primer mix characterized a second PCR of 7 to 11 cycles. TCRdb independently ran MiXCR on the 5' RACE reads; one entry per CDR3 protein. The data contain about 670,000 distinct CDR3 sequences, roughly half of them seen just once; the ten biggest clones take up approximately 12%. This chain joins TRBV18 and TRBJ2-3; possible D gene TRBD2, 6 bases. The sequenced sample was blood. This receptor was taken from a woman older than 75 in good health. The DNA for the CDR3 is TGTGCCAGCGGACAACGGGGGGATACGCAGTATTTT. The encoded protein is CASGQRGDTQYF.